This TCR beta chain came from a study of shared clonotypes between healthy human individuals (dated by TCRdb to between 2020 and 2021). Turning to the overall study: A few men and two women, aged 18 to 49 years, made up the cohort. For each donor, CD4 naive and CD4 memory were each run on three plates, CD8 naive on two plates, and CD8 memory on one plate. To estimate repertoire size and how much clonotypes are shared between individuals, the study performed deep sequencing of blood TCR repertoires from 4 to 6 healthy adults. To increase sequencing depth and limit assay-specific biases, TCR repertoire library preparation and sequencing were carried out by different laboratories using diverse techniques. Each donor's leukapheresis produced roughly between about 0.9 and 9.5 billion PBMCs. Points the paper makes about the study in general: Incomplete sequencing was indicated by rarefaction of sorted-subset datasets, despite the large sequencing depth. When a handful of donors were compared, the shared fraction of clonotypes was 5% to 6.5% for naive CD4, around 4% for naive CD8, 2% to 2.5% for memory CD4, and 0.35% to 0.4% for memory CD8. Compared with non-shared clonotypes, the clonotypes found in all four sorted-subset donors had higher generation probabilities. Naive subsets generally had larger estimated clonotype richness than memory subsets. Only blood was sampled, and tissue TCR repertoires likely differ from those in blood. Because the study included a small number of donors, the genetic and exposure-history diversity represented was limited. Pairwise subsampling led to the expectation that sequencing depth would affect the degree of clonotype sharing among donors.

Comments on this clone: Its antigen specificity is not known. Per-base qualities were not stored, and no clone one base away is much larger.

Using the deep immunoSEQ assay, multiplex PCR amplified TCR CDR3 regions from genomic DNA. Genomic DNA extracted from each cell subset was distributed evenly over all wells of several immunoSEQ 96-well plates, and each plate served as one replicate. For sorted subsets, about 200 ng genomic DNA, equal to 30,000 to 35,000 T cell genomes, was loaded into each replicate PCR. Purified libraries were quantified with a Qubit 3.0 fluorometer, sized on a Bioanalyzer 2100, and re-quantified with the KAPA Library Quantification kit. Every immunoSEQ 96-well plate was sequenced on a separate single-read 150-cycle Illumina NextSeq 550 flow cell. The original pipeline was this. Because the immunoSEQ output held only junctional sequences and lacked quality scores, the filtering could not match the filtering applied to full-length reads. Sequences were annotated with PyIR, a Python wrapper for IgBLAST v1.9, and V/J genes and CDR3 were assigned using IMGT germline references. Any read was removed if the V/J assignment was weak (E-value above 1e-6), the CDR3 was missing, or the read contained stop codons, out-of-frame junctions, or ambiguous translated residues. A V3J clonotype was defined by an identical inferred V gene, J gene, and CDR3 amino acid sequence. To compute the percentage overlap between repertoires, the number of shared unique clonotypes was divided by the size of the smaller repertoire. Repertoire richness was assessed with RTK rarefaction, the Chao1 estimator, and Recon v2.1 estimates of unobserved clonotypes. Generation probabilities for all TCRbeta clonotypes obtained by the gDNA method from a handful of donors were computed using OLGA. TCRdb's version of the immuneACCESS table is confined to in-frame rearrangements and falls short of the full clone set. An unresolved V gene accounts for under half of the shortfall where checked; the remainder is of unknown origin. V and J calls plus clone size are reproduced from that table; the DNA served to infer D and trimming. The sample table contains almost 700,000 clones; only one count was recorded for about 91% of them. The ten largest clones add up to about 24% of the sample.

The CDR3, from cysteine to phenylalanine, totals 15 residues. This entry keeps only the CDR3 DNA: 45 bases, framed from base 1. V and J lose 5 bases and 6 bases, and a span of 20 bases separates them. The germline V gene specifies SGHTA as CDR1 and FQGNSA as CDR2. For the CD8 naive samples, CD45RO-negative cells were positively selected for CCR7, yielding a CD45RA+CCR7+ population from which TemRA cells were excluded. The donors were healthy, HIV-negative adults who had no recently reported acute infections or vaccinations. All donors were Caucasian adults living in Nashville, Tennessee, USA. After blood collection by leukapheresis, PBMCs were isolated using Ficoll-Histopaque density gradient centrifugation and then cryopreserved in the vapor phase of liquid nitrogen. Purity and quantity of every magnetically sorted T cell population were checked by analytical flow cytometry. From each sorted fraction, genomic DNA was isolated and quantified by UV absorbance on a Nanodrop 2000c.

This clonotype originated in a man aged 25-40 years in good health. Sequencing was performed on naive CD8+ T cells sorted from blood. The cell subset or site label, read with the paper, signifies: CD45RA+CCR7+. This chain joins TRBV7-2 to TRBJ2-7, with TRBD1 tentatively as D gene (5 bases match). The CDR3 region reads CASSPLRQGGVEQYF. Read as DNA, the sequence is TGTGCCAGCAGCCCCCTTCGCCAGGGTGGAGTCGAGCAGTACTTC.